The present TCR beta chain was sequenced within a study of T cells after yellow fever vaccination (dated by TCRdb to between 2017 and 2020). Study-level background: The SMART-Seq v4 Ultra Low Input RNA kit was used to prepare libraries from fractions with low cell numbers. Blood was collected at multiple timepoints before and after primary and secondary immunization, and bulk PBMC replicates and cell subsets were isolated. To follow T-cell clones before and after primary and booster YFV17D yellow fever vaccination, bulk TCR alpha and beta repertoires were sequenced over time. Two healthy male donors made up the cohort, one aged 18 to 29 years and the other aged 30 to 40 years.

TCR cDNA was synthesized by 5'RACE template switching, through which a universal primer site and unique molecular identifiers were introduced. Priming for cDNA synthesis came from both the TCR alpha and TCR beta constant segments. Two PCR steps were used to amplify libraries, with sample barcodes and sequencing adapters being added in the second step. Sequencing of libraries was performed on Illumina HiSeq 2500 (2x100 bp) or NovaSeq (2x150 bp). The source study handled its data this way. Reads were demultiplexed and collapsed into UMI consensus sequences with MIGEC, and V(D)J alignment was performed with MiXCR. Clonotypes responding to the vaccine were identified with edgeR on replicate PBMC samples, with the criteria of FDR below 0.01 and a log2 fold change above 5 up to day 15. Bulk clonotypes were assigned CD4 or CD8 identity according to which sequenced CD4 or CD8 repertoire held them at higher abundance. TCRdb trimmed public reads at Q25 via fastp, called clones via MiXCR and kept in-frame beta chains. Duplicate CDR3 protein sequences are folded into a single record with the most common DNA and genes. The V and J calls, along with clone size, are taken from TCRdb and not from the paper's own processing. This sample has 300,000 to 400,000 distinct CDR3 sequences in its table, and 8% to 9.5% of those were observed once. The leading ten clones occupy roughly a sixth of the sample.

Read against the paper, the sample's treatment or condition label means: live attenuated yellow fever vaccine strain. Two biological replicates of bulk PBMCs were collected at each blood-draw timepoint. PBMCs were isolated from peripheral blood using a standard Ficoll-Paque protocol. RNA was extracted with TriZol from bulk PBMCs, CD4 and CD8 fractions, and dextramer-positive and dextramer-negative fractions. This clonotype came up many times. Its binding antigen is unknown. Base quality data are lacking; no much larger clone is found one base away. Broader findings and caveats from the paper: Because abundant contaminating clonotypes from the bulk population could be contained in FACS-sorted repertoires, computational filtering was required. The secondary T-cell response was found to be weaker but faster than the primary response, with a peak reached on day 5 rather than on day 15. A small share of clonotypes occurred in both CD4 and CD8 compartments, likely arising from convergent recombination. After the booster, most of the clones that had expanded following primary vaccination were detected again (roughly 96% of CD4 and around 90% of CD8), which suggests that memory was broadly maintained. Only two donors were included in the study, so the extent to which the findings can be generalized is limited.

The starting material was PBMCs, obtained about 41 days after the first yellow fever vaccination. This receptor was taken from a man aged 18-30 years who received the YFV17D yellow fever vaccine.

The DNA reads as follows: TGTGCCAGCAGTTACCGGGATTCACCCCTCCACTTT. Its translation reads: CASSYRDSPLHF. This chain is built from TRBV6-2 or TRBV6-3 and TRBJ1-6; no D gene can be assigned with confidence. CDR1 and CDR2 are read off the germline V gene as MNHEY and SVGEGT. Its CDR3 holds 12 amino acids, cysteine through phenylalanine. Only the CDR3 portion is preserved as DNA: 36 bases, with reading frame beginning at the first base. Trimming costs V 2 bases and J 8 bases, and their ends lie 4 bases apart.